These T cell receptor beta chains were read from a single sample in a study of shared clonotypes between healthy human individuals. The repertoire was sequenced with immunoSEQ multiplex PCR; TCRdb's copy has only in-frame clones and lacks some. The sample comprises roughly 2.2 million clones, around 92% of which are singletons, and 0.3% to 0.45% rests with the top ten. Sequences were obtained from naive CD4+ T cells from PBMCs. Every receptor here comes from a young man in good health. Some clones in this sample may be carry-over from other donors' samples. The CDR3 runs from the conserved cysteine through the conserved F or W. The D gene is left open where the match is weak. Size is stated for part of the rows, as once, few or many counts, or as a class when the clone is expanded.

clone size	D gene	J gene	V gene	CDR3 DNA	CDR3 protein
NA	NA	TRBJ1-6	TRBV2	TGTGCCAGCAGTGAAGGGGCGGCCGGGGCCGGCGGTTCACCCCTCCACTTT	CASSEGAAGAGGSPLHF
NA	TRBD1	TRBJ2-1	TRBV2	TGTGCCAGCCTCCGACAGGGGGCCTACAATGAGCAGTTCTTC	CASLRQGAYNEQFF
NA	NA	TRBJ1-5	TRBV4-1	TGCGCCAGCAGCCAAGAGGGGGGGCTGAGCAATCAGCCCCAGCATTTT	CASSQEGGLSNQPQHF
NA	TRBD1	TRBJ1-4	TRBV2	TGTGCCAGCAGTGCAATAACAGGGGCTGGTGAAAAACTGTTTTTT	CASSAITGAGEKLFF
NA	NA	TRBJ1-1	TRBV27	TGTGCCAGCAGTCCCGGGACGGCTGTAAACACTGAAGCTTTCTTT	CASSPGTAVNTEAFF
NA	NA	TRBJ1-1	TRBV15	TGTGCCACCAGCAGAGACCTGCTCCCGGTCACTGAAGCTTTCTTT	CATSRDLLPVTEAFF
NA	NA	TRBJ2-3	TRBV29-1	TGCAGCGTTGAAATAGGGGGTACGCAGTATTTT	CSVEIGGTQYF
NA	TRBD2	TRBJ2-2	TRBV10-1	TGCGCCAGCAGTCCACCAGTAAAGCGGGAGCGAGCCGGGGAGCTGTTTTTT	CASSPPVKRERAGELFF
NA	TRBD2	TRBJ2-1	TRBV4-3	TGCGCCAGCAGCCAAGATTTACTAGCGGGAAGCGATGAGCAGTTCTTC	CASSQDLLAGSDEQFF
NA	NA	TRBJ2-1	TRBV14	TGTGCCAGCAGCCGTATCAGGGTCAGTGAGCAGTTCTTC	CASSRIRVSEQFF
few	NA	TRBJ1-2	TRBV20-1	TGCAGTGCCCAGGGGAATGGCTACACCTTC	CSAQGNGYTF
NA	TRBD1	TRBJ2-1	TRBV11-2	TGTGCCAGCAGCTTAGGCCCGACAGGGGACGTCTACAATGAGCAGTTCTTC	CASSLGPTGDVYNEQFF
NA	NA	TRBJ1-3	TRBV11-3	TGTGCCAGCAGCTTCACGCCGGGGGGCTTAAACACCATATATTTT	CASSFTPGGLNTIYF
NA	NA	TRBJ1-4	TRBV28	TGTGCCAGCAGTTTATCGCCGGGCCGGGCAACTAATGAAAAACTGTTTTTT	CASSLSPGRATNEKLFF
NA	NA	TRBJ2-5	TRBV27	TGTGCCAGCAGCCTCAGACTAGAAGAGACCCAGTACTTC	CASSLRLEETQYF
NA	NA	TRBJ2-5	TRBV19	TGTGCCAGTAGTATTGGGATACAAGAGACCCAGTACTTC	CASSIGIQETQYF
NA	NA	TRBJ1-4	TRBV9	TGTGCCAGCAGCGCGAGGGCTACTAATGAAAAACTGTTTTTT	CASSARATNEKLFF
NA	NA	TRBJ2-7	TRBV6-1	TGTGCCGTCCAGCGGGACACCTCCTACGAGCAGTACTTC	CAVQRDTSYEQYF
NA	NA	TRBJ1-3	TRBV7-9	TGTGCCAGCAGCTTAGTGGCCAGTCCCGGAAACACCATATATTTT	CASSLVASPGNTIYF
NA	NA	TRBJ2-7	TRBV5-1	TGCGCCAGCAGCTTGTCCTACCACTACGAGCAGTACTTC	CASSLSYHYEQYF
NA	NA	TRBJ2-5	TRBV6-1	TGTGCCAGCAGTGAGGGGTGGTTGGCAGGGATAGAGACCCAGTACTTC	CASSEGWLAGIETQYF
NA	NA	TRBJ1-4	TRBV30	TGTGCCTGGGAGGCGTTGGGGGCGACTAATGAAAAACTGTTTTTT	CAWEALGATNEKLFF
once	NA	TRBJ1-2	TRBV28	TGTGCCAGCAGTACACGACAGAGCTATGGCTACACCTTC	CASSTRQSYGYTF
NA	NA	TRBJ1-1	TRBV6-5	TGTGCCAGCAGTTACGGCGGGAACACTGAAGCTTTCTTT	CASSYGGNTEAFF